This TCR beta chain was captured by sequencing in a study of metastatic and nonmetastatic thyroid tumors. At the level of the study: Repertoire data that came from the blood and tumor or nodule tissue of malignant and benign thyroid patients were compared. General study results and limits: Reportedly, malignant thyroid tumors had significantly higher TCR beta diversity than benign nodules, in blood and tumor.

This clone appeared many times. Its target is unknown. Not a single patient had been given any form of treatment at any point before undergoing thyroid surgery. V lost 4 bases and J lost 10; bases outside the gene matches: 7. This CDR3 spans 14 amino acids. From germline, CDR1 is SNHLY and CDR2 FYNNEI. As originally analysed: Clinicopathological groups of papillary thyroid cancer showed CDR3 differences that were used to build a distant-metastasis classifier. MiXCR was used by TCRdb to re-call the PCR reads. The V and J calls were determined by TCRdb, not by the authors. The sample holds tens of thousands of clones, around an eighth seen once.

The rearrangement joins TRBV2 to TRBJ2-1; 10 bases agree with TRBD1. The material sequenced was blood. The source is a female donor with papillary thyroid cancer or a benign thyroid nodule (not recorded which). Some clones in this sample may be carry-over from other donors' samples. The CDR3, as DNA: TGTGCCAGCAGTGGGGCAGGGACAGGGGCGGAGCAGTTCTTC. Translating it yields CASSGAGTGAEQFF.